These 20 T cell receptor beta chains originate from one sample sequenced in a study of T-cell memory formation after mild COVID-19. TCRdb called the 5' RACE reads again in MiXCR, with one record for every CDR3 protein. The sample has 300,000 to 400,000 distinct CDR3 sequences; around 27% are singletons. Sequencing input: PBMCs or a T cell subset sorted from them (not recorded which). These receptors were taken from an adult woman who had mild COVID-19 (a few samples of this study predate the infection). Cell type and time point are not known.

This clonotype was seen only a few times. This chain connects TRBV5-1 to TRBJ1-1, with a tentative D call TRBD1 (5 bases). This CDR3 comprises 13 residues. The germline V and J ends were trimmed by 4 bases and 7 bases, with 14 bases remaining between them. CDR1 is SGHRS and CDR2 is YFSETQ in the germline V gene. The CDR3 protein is CASSPIGASEAFF. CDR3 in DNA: TGCGCCAGCAGCCCGATAGGGGCGAGTGAAGCTTTCTTT.

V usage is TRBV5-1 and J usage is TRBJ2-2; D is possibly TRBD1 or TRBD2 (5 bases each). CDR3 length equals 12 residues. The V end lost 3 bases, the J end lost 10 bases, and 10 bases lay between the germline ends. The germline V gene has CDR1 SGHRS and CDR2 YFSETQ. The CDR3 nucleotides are TGCGCCAGCAGCTGGGGGACCCAGGAGCTGTTTTTT. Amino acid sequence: CASSWGTQELFF.

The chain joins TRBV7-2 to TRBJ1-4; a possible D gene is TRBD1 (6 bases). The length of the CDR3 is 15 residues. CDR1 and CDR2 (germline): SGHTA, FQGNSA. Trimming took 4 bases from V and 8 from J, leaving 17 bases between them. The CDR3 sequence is CASSSQRGGGEKLFF. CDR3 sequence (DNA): TGTGCCAGCAGCTCGCAGAGGGGGGGCGGGGAAAAACTGTTTTTT. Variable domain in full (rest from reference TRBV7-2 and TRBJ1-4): GAGVSQSPSNKVTEKGKDVELRCDPISGHTALYWYRQSLGQGLEFLIYFQGNSAPDKSGLPSDRFSAERTGGSVSTLTIQRTQQEDSAVYLCASSSQRGGGEKLFFGSGTQLSVL.

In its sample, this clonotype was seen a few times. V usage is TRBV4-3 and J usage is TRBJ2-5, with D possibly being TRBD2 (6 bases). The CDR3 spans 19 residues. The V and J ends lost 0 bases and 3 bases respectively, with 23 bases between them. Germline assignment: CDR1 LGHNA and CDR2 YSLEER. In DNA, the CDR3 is TGCGCCAGCAGCCAAGATTATTTGGGACTCCAGGTCCGAGAAGAGACCCAGTACTTC. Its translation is CASSQDYLGLQVREETQYF.

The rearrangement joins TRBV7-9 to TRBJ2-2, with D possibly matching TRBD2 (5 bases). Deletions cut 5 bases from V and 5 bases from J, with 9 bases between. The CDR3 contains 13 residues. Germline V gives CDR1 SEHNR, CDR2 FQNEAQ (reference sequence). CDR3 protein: CASSLLATGELFF. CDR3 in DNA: TGTGCCAGCAGCCTCCTAGCAACCGGGGAGCTGTTTTTT.

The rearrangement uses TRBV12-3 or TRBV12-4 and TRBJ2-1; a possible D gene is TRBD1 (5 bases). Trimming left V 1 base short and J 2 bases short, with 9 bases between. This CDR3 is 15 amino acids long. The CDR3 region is CASSLVGPPYNEQFF. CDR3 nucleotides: TGTGCCAGCAGTTTAGTGGGGCCACCCTACAATGAGCAGTTCTTC.

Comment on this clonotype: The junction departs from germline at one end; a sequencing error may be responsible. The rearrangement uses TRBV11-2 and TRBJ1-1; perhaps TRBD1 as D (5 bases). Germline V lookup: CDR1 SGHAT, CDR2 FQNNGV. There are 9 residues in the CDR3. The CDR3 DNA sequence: TGTGCCAGCAGCCCAAAGGGACCGTTT. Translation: CASSPKGPF.

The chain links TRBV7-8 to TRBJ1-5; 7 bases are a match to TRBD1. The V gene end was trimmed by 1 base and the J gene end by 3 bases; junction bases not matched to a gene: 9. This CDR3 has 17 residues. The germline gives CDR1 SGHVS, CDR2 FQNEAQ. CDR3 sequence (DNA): TGTGCCAGCAGCTTAGGACCGCCGGGACAGCCCAATCAGCCCCAGCATTTT. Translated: CASSLGPPGQPNQPQHF.

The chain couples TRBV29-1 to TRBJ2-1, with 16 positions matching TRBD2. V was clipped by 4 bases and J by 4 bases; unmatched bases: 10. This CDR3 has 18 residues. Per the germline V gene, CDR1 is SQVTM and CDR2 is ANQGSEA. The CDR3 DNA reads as TGCAGCGTTGGGGGACTAGCGGGAGGGCCGATTATATACAATGAGCAGTTCTTC. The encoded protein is CSVGGLAGGPIIYNEQFF.

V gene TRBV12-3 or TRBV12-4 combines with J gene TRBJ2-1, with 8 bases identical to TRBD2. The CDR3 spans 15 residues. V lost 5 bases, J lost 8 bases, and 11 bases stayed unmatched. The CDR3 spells CASSPGGGGRYEQFF. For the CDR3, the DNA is TGTGCCAGCAGTCCCGGGGGGGGGGGGCGTTATGAGCAGTTCTTC.

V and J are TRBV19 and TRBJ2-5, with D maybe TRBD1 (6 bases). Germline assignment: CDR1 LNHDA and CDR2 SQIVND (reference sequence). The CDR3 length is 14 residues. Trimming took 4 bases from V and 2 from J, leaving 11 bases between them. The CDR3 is CASSRTVIQETQYF. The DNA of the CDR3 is TGTGCCAGTAGTAGGACAGTGATTCAAGAGACCCAGTACTTC. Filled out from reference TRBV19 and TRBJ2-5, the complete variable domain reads DGGITQSPKYLFRKEGQNVTLSCEQNLNHDAMYWYRQDPGQGLRLIYYSQIVNDFQKGDIAEGYSVSREKKESFPLTVTSAQKNPTAFYLCASSRTVIQETQYFGPGTRLLVL.

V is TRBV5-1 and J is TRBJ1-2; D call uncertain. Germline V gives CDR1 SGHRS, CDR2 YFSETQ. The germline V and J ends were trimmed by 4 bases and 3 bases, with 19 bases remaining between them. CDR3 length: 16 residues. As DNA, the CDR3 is TGCGCCAGCAGCCAAAGGGAGAACTCGGGAGACTATGGCTACACCTTC. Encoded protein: CASSQRENSGDYGYTF.

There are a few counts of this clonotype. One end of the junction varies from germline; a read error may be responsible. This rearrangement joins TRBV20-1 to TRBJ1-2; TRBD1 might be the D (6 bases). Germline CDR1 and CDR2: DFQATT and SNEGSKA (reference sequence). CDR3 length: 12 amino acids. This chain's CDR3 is CSTANRAPRNLF. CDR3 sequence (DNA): TGCAGTACCGCTAACAGGGCACCCCGGAACCTCTTC.

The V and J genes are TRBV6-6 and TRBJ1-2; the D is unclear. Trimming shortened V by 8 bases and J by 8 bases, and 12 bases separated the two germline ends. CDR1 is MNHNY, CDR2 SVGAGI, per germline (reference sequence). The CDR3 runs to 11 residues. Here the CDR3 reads CASRTLYGYTF. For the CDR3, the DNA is TGTGCCAGCCGGACCCTTTACGGCTACACCTTC.

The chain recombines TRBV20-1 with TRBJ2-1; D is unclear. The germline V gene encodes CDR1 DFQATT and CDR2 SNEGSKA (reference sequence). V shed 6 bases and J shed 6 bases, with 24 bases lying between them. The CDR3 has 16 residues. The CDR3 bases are TGCAGTGCACCTCGGACGGACCGGGTAAGGGTCAATGAGCAGTTCTTC. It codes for CSAPRTDRVRVNEQFF.

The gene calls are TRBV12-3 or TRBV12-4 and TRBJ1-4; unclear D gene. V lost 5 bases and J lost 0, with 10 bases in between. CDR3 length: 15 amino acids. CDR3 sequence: CASSSGGTTNEKLFF. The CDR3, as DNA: TGTGCCAGCAGTAGCGGCGGGACAACTAATGAAAAACTGTTTTTT.

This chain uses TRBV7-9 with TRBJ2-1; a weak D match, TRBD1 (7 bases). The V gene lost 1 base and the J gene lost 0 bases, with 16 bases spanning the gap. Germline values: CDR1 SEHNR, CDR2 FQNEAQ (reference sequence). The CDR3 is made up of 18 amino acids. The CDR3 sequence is CASSLGRGTVVSYNEQFF. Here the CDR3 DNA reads TGTGCCAGCAGCTTAGGACGGGGGACAGTCGTCTCCTACAATGAGCAGTTCTTC.

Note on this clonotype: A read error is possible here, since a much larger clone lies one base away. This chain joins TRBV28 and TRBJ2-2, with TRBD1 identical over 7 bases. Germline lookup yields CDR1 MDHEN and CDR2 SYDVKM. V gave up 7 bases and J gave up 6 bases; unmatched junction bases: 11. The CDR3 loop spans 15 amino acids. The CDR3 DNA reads TGTGCCAGCACAAACGTACAGGGGACGGCCGGGGAGCTGTTTTTT. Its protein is CASTNVQGTAGELFF.

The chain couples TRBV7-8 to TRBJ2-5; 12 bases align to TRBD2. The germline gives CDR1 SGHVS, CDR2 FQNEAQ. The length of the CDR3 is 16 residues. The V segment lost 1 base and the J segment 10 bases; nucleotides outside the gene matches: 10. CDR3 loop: CASSLDRSSGRAIQYF. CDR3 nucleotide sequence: TGTGCCAGCAGCTTAGATCGTTCTAGCGGGAGGGCCATCCAGTACTTC. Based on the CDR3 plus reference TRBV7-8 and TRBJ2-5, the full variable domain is GAGVSQSPRYKVAKRGQDVALRCDPISGHVSLFWYQQALGQGPEFLTYFQNEAQLDKSGLPSDRFFAERPEGSVSTLKIQRTQQEDSAVYLCASSLDRSSGRAIQYFGPGTRLLVL.

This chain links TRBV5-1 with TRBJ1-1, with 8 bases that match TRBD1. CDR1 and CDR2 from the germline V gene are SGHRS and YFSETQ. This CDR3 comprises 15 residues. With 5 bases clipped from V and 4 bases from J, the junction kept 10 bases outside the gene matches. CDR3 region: CASRLPGQGLTEAFF. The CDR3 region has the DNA TGCGCCAGCAGACTACCCGGACAGGGTCTCACTGAAGCTTTCTTT.